Following are 4 T cell receptor beta chains from one sample sequenced in a study of metastatic and nonmetastatic thyroid tumors. Thyroid surgery was preceded by no treatment in any patient. TCRdb reanalyzed the PCR reads with MiXCR. The sample holds tens of thousands of clones, around a third seen once. Sequenced sample: tumor tissue. All receptors come from a female donor with papillary thyroid cancer or a benign thyroid nodule (not recorded which). Some clones in this sample may be carry-over from other donors' samples.

CDR3 sequence: CASSLKGEQYF. The CDR3 DNA sequence: TGTGCCAGCAGTTTAAAGGGCGAGCAGTACTTC. V is TRBV6-2 or TRBV6-3 and J is TRBJ2-7; the D is unclear. Germline V gene lookup returns CDR1 MNHEY and CDR2 SVGEGT. The CDR3 sequence is 11 residues long. V lost 4 bases, J lost 6 bases, and 7 bases lay in between.

This clone was observed a handful of times. The genes are TRBV15 and TRBJ2-7; D possibly matches TRBD1 or TRBD2 (5 bases each). Trimming cost V 1 base and J 1 base, with 11 bases left between them. The germline CDR1 and CDR2 sequences are LNHNV and YYDKDF (reference sequence). The CDR3 sequence is 15 residues long. The CDR3 sequence is CATSRAGTASYEQYF. The CDR3 region has the DNA TGTGCCACCAGCAGAGCGGGGACGGCATCCTACGAGCAGTACTTC.

This clone appeared a single time. The V and J genes are TRBV11-2 and TRBJ2-7; 9 bases agree with TRBD1. The CDR3 sequence is 12 residues long. Germline V gene sequence: CDR1 SGHAT, CDR2 FQNNGV. V lost 4 bases, J lost 6 bases, and 1 base stayed unmatched. CDR3 coding DNA: TGTGCCAGCAGCTCACAGGGGGCCGAGCAGTACTTC. Amino acid sequence: CASSSQGAEQYF.

V usage is TRBV6-1 and J usage is TRBJ1-2; 9 positions match TRBD1. Germline loops: CDR1 MNHNS, CDR2 SASEGT. V shed 6 bases, J shed 8 bases, and the junction held 13 bases outside the gene matches. This CDR3 comprises 15 residues. CDR3 amino acids: CASSGRNTGGGGYTF. DNA of the CDR3: TGTGCCAGCAGCGGGAGAAATACAGGGGGCGGGGGCTACACCTTC.